This is a list of T cell receptor beta chains from one sample in a study of identical twins. TCRdb passed the 5' RACE reads through MiXCR, listing each CDR3 protein once. There are 1.5 million to 2 million distinct CDR3 sequences in the sample; about 30% occur only once, and more than 0.25% lies in the top ten. Sequencing was carried out using cord blood. The receptors were sampled from a newborn girl in good health. Each CDR3 is given with its conserved first and last residue. D genes are given only for firm matches. Only part of the rows carry a size: once, few, many, or a class if the clone is expanded.

size: NA
V: TRBV3-1
D: TRBD2
J: TRBJ2-4
DNA: TGTGCCAGCAGCCAAGATGTTAGTGGGAGGGCCTACAATGAGCAGTACTTC
CDR3: CASSQDVSGRAYNEQYF

size: once
V: TRBV5-6
D: NA
J: TRBJ2-1
DNA: TGTGCCAGCAGCCTGCAGGGGAAGGGCTACAATGAGCAGTTCTTC
CDR3: CASSLQGKGYNEQFF

size: NA
V: TRBV24-1
D: NA
J: TRBJ1-1
DNA: TGTGCCACCAGTGATTTGCAACGGAACACTGAAGCTTTCTTT
CDR3: CATSDLQRNTEAFF

size: NA
V: TRBV20-1
D: TRBD1
J: TRBJ1-2
DNA: TGCAGTGCTAGAGATTTTGGGGGACAGGGGACCTATGGCTACACCTTC
CDR3: CSARDFGGQGTYGYTF

size: NA
V: TRBV20-1
D: NA
J: TRBJ2-7
DNA: TGCAGTGGGACGCCCCTCGGTGGCGAGCAGTACTTC
CDR3: CSGTPLGGEQYF

size: NA
V: TRBV2
D: NA
J: TRBJ2-4
DNA: TGTGCCAGCAGTCAAACAGGGACGAGGGAGCAGTACTTC
CDR3: CASSQTGTREQYF

size: NA
V: TRBV29-1
D: NA
J: TRBJ2-6
DNA: TGCAGCGTTGAAGAAGTCACTAACTATGGGGCCAACGTCCTGACTTTC
CDR3: CSVEEVTNYGANVLTF

size: few
V: TRBV19
D: NA
J: TRBJ2-7
DNA: TGTGCCAGTAGTATAAGGGAATCCTACGAGCAGTACTTC
CDR3: CASSIRESYEQYF

size: few
V: TRBV4-2
D: TRBD1
J: TRBJ1-1
DNA: TGTGCCAGCAGCCAGCAGACAGGGGCCAGGAACACTGAAGCTTTCTTT
CDR3: CASSQQTGARNTEAFF

size: NA
V: TRBV20-1
D: NA
J: TRBJ2-1
DNA: TGCAGTGCTAGAAACGGCAATGAGCAGTTCTTC
CDR3: CSARNGNEQFF

size: NA
V: TRBV2
D: NA
J: TRBJ2-5
DNA: TGTGCCAGCAGTGGATTGTCGGCGCAAGAGACCCAGTACTTC
CDR3: CASSGLSAQETQYF

size: NA
V: TRBV9
D: NA
J: TRBJ2-3
DNA: TGTGCCAGCAGCGGACAGGGTCGGGGGGCAGATACGCAGTATTTT
CDR3: CASSGQGRGADTQYF

size: few
V: TRBV12-3/TRBV12-4
D: NA
J: TRBJ2-3
DNA: TGTGCCAGCAGTTTGCAGGAACTGGGCGACACAGATACGCAGTATTTT
CDR3: CASSLQELGDTDTQYF

size: few
V: TRBV2
D: NA
J: TRBJ1-2
DNA: TGTGCCAGCTGGGAGGCTCATGGCTACACCTTC
CDR3: CASWEAHGYTF

size: NA
V: TRBV11-1
D: NA
J: TRBJ1-2
DNA: NA
CDR3: CASSYDGTNYGHTFGSYGYTF

size: NA
V: TRBV20-1
D: NA
J: TRBJ1-1
DNA: TGCAGTGCTAGTAGGCCAGTTTTCATGAACGCTGAAGCTTTCTTT
CDR3: CSASRPVFMNAEAFF

size: NA
V: TRBV15
D: NA
J: TRBJ2-3
DNA: TGTGCCACCAGCAGAGATGAATCGGGGCGCACAGATACGCAGTATTTT
CDR3: CATSRDESGRTDTQYF

size: NA
V: TRBV11-2
D: NA
J: TRBJ2-5
DNA: TGTGCCAGCAGCGCTCTTATCCAACCCCTTATAACGTACTTC
CDR3: CASSALIQPLITYF

size: NA
V: TRBV4-2
D: TRBD2
J: TRBJ2-2
DNA: TGTGCCAGCAGCCAAGAGACGTTCCAGCGGGAGAAGGCCGGGGAGCTGTTTTTT
CDR3: CASSQETFQREKAGELFF

size: few
V: TRBV4-1
D: TRBD1
J: TRBJ1-5
DNA: TGCGCCAGCCGTTCCAGGGGGCCGAATCAGCCCCAGCATTTT
CDR3: CASRSRGPNQPQHF

size: once
V: TRBV6-6
D: TRBD2
J: TRBJ2-2
DNA: TGTGCCAGCAGGGGGACTAGCGGGGCGAACACCGGGGAGCTGTTTTTT
CDR3: CASRGTSGANTGELFF

size: few
V: TRBV20-1
D: NA
J: TRBJ1-5
DNA: TGCAGTGCTAGAGACCTGGGGGCAGGGACTCAGCCCCAGCATTTT
CDR3: CSARDLGAGTQPQHF

size: once
V: TRBV12-5
D: TRBD2
J: TRBJ2-1
DNA: TGTGCTAGTGGTTTGGTCCTAGCGGGAGGACGGGGGTCCAATGAGCAGTTCTTC
CDR3: CASGLVLAGGRGSNEQFF

size: few
V: TRBV25-1
D: NA
J: TRBJ1-6
DNA: TGTGCCAGCAGTGAATTTGGGCTTGGTAATTCACCCCTCCACTTT
CDR3: CASSEFGLGNSPLHF

size: many
V: TRBV27
D: NA
J: TRBJ2-3
DNA: TGTGCCAGCAGCGCAGGACAGACTAGCACAGATACGCAGTATTTT
CDR3: CASSAGQTSTDTQYF

size: NA
V: TRBV4-2
D: TRBD2
J: TRBJ2-7
DNA: TGTGCCAGCAGCCTGCATAAGGGAGGGGTGAGCTCCTACGAGCAGTACTTC
CDR3: CASSLHKGGVSSYEQYF

size: NA
V: TRBV15
D: NA
J: TRBJ2-2
DNA: TGTGCCACCAGCAGAGCAGGGGACACCGGGGAGCTGTTTTTT
CDR3: CATSRAGDTGELFF

size: few
V: TRBV21-1
D: NA
J: TRBJ2-6
DNA: TGTGCCAGCAGTTCGTTAGGGCTAGTATCGGACTCTGGGGCCAACGTCCTGACTTTC
CDR3: CASSSLGLVSDSGANVLTF

size: NA
V: TRBV5-4
D: TRBD2
J: TRBJ2-1
DNA: TGTGCCAGCAGCTTGGATGCGGGGGGCTGGAATGAGCAGTTCTTC
CDR3: CASSLDAGGWNEQFF

size: NA
V: TRBV5-5
D: NA
J: TRBJ1-1
DNA: TGTGCCAGCAGCGAACGCGGCAACGCGAACACTGAAGCTTTCTTT
CDR3: CASSERGNANTEAFF

size: NA
V: TRBV28
D: NA
J: TRBJ2-3
DNA: TGTGCCAGCAGTCCCTCCGGGGGACCAGCCACAGATACGCAGTATTTT
CDR3: CASSPSGGPATDTQYF

size: many
V: TRBV28
D: TRBD1
J: TRBJ2-5
DNA: TGTGCCAGCACGCATGGGACAGGGACGCAAGAGACCCAGTACTTC
CDR3: CASTHGTGTQETQYF

size: few
V: TRBV25-1
D: NA
J: TRBJ2-1
DNA: TGTGCCACCGACGGTGGACTCCCTCGCAATGAGCAGTTCTTC
CDR3: CATDGGLPRNEQFF

size: few
V: TRBV20-1
D: NA
J: TRBJ2-7
DNA: TGCAGTGCTAGAGAACAGGGAGGCCCCTACGAGCAGTACTTC
CDR3: CSAREQGGPYEQYF

size: NA
V: TRBV20-1
D: TRBD2
J: TRBJ2-3
DNA: TGCAGTGCTAGCGTGCTAGCGGGGGGGCTGAGCACAGATACGCAGTATTTT
CDR3: CSASVLAGGLSTDTQYF

size: NA
V: TRBV7-9
D: TRBD2
J: TRBJ2-5
DNA: TGTGCCAGCAGCTTATCACTAGCGCCCCAAGAGACCCAGTACTTC
CDR3: CASSLSLAPQETQYF

size: NA
V: TRBV3-1
D: TRBD1
J: TRBJ2-7
DNA: TGTGCCAGCAGCCAACGGACAGGGCGGGACGAGCAGTACTTC
CDR3: CASSQRTGRDEQYF

size: NA
V: TRBV2
D: NA
J: TRBJ2-1
DNA: TGTGCCTGCGGTCCAGGGAATGAGCAGTTCTTC
CDR3: CACGPGNEQFF

size: few
V: TRBV7-8
D: TRBD1
J: TRBJ1-4
DNA: TGTGCCAGCAGCTACCGGGACAGGGGCCTGGCGGGGGAAAAACTGTTTTTT
CDR3: CASSYRDRGLAGEKLFF

size: few
V: TRBV20-1
D: NA
J: TRBJ2-7
DNA: TGCAGTGCTAGAGCCCGGGACCCCCAAGGCGCTACCCGCGAGCAGTACTTC
CDR3: CSARARDPQGATREQYF

size: NA
V: TRBV5-1
D: TRBD2
J: TRBJ2-5
DNA: TGCGCCAGCAGCTTGAGGCCTAGCGGGGGGCAAATCCAAGAGACCCAGTACTTC
CDR3: CASSLRPSGGQIQETQYF

size: many
V: TRBV2
D: TRBD2
J: TRBJ2-1
DNA: TGTGCCAGATTAAGACTAGCGGGGAACAATGAGCAGTTCTTC
CDR3: CARLRLAGNNEQFF

size: NA
V: TRBV12-3/TRBV12-4
D: NA
J: TRBJ1-5
DNA: TGTGCCAGCAGTTTACATTGGGGGAATCAGCCCCAGCATTTT
CDR3: CASSLHWGNQPQHF

size: NA
V: TRBV20-1
D: NA
J: TRBJ2-7
DNA: TGCAGTGCTAGAGATCTCCACTACAGGGCCTACGAGCAGTACTTC
CDR3: CSARDLHYRAYEQYF

size: few
V: TRBV6-2/TRBV6-3
D: NA
J: TRBJ2-7
DNA: TGTGCCAGCACCACTGGAGGGATCTCCTACGAGCAGTACTTC
CDR3: CASTTGGISYEQYF

size: many
V: TRBV10-3
D: TRBD1
J: TRBJ1-2
DNA: TGTGCCATCAGTGACACTGCAGGGGGCCGCTACACCTTC
CDR3: CAISDTAGGRYTF

size: NA
V: TRBV11-1
D: TRBD2
J: TRBJ2-1
DNA: TGTGCCAGCAGCTTAGTGCGGGGGGGCTTGAGTGAGCAGTTCTTC
CDR3: CASSLVRGGLSEQFF

size: NA
V: TRBV21-1
D: NA
J: TRBJ2-5
DNA: TGTGCCAGCAGCAAAGCTGGGCAGGAGACCCAGTACTTC
CDR3: CASSKAGQETQYF

size: few
V: TRBV4-1
D: NA
J: TRBJ2-3
DNA: TGCGCCAGCAGCCATCTAGGTCCAGATACGCAGTATTTT
CDR3: CASSHLGPDTQYF

size: NA
V: TRBV28
D: TRBD2
J: TRBJ2-1
DNA: TGTGCCAGCAGCCCCGGGACTGGCGGGAGGGCCTTTGAGCAGTTCTTC
CDR3: CASSPGTGGRAFEQFF

size: few
V: TRBV3-1
D: TRBD1
J: TRBJ2-2
DNA: TGTGCCAGCGGTTCCGGGACAGGGGTTCCCGGGGAGCTGTTTTTT
CDR3: CASGSGTGVPGELFF

size: few
V: TRBV9
D: TRBD1
J: TRBJ2-7
DNA: TGTGCCAGCAGCACTACCCTGCCAGGGACAGGTGCCTCCTACGAGCAGTACTTC
CDR3: CASSTTLPGTGASYEQYF

size: few
V: TRBV6-2/TRBV6-3
D: NA
J: TRBJ2-7
DNA: TGTGCCAGCAGTTACTTTCTCGCCGAACACTACGAGCAGTACTTC
CDR3: CASSYFLAEHYEQYF

size: few
V: TRBV10-3
D: NA
J: TRBJ2-4
DNA: TGTGCCATCAGTGAAGGCAGCGGAGCCAAAAACATTCAGTACTTC
CDR3: CAISEGSGAKNIQYF

size: NA
V: TRBV10-3
D: TRBD2
J: TRBJ2-3
DNA: TGTGCCATCAGTCTAGCGGGGGCTGCAGATACGCAGTATTTT
CDR3: CAISLAGAADTQYF

size: few
V: TRBV20-1
D: NA
J: TRBJ1-1
DNA: TGCAGTGCCCCGACAGGGAACACTGAAGCTTTCTTT
CDR3: CSAPTGNTEAFF

size: NA
V: TRBV27
D: TRBD2
J: TRBJ2-7
DNA: TGTGCCAGCAGTCCGGGGCTAGCGGGAGGGATCTTATACAATGAGCAGTACTTC
CDR3: CASSPGLAGGILYNEQYF

size: once
V: TRBV12-3/TRBV12-4
D: TRBD1
J: TRBJ2-7
DNA: TGTGCCAGCACCAAGGCCGGGACAGGGATCTACGAGCAGTACTTC
CDR3: CASTKAGTGIYEQYF

size: NA
V: TRBV7-9
D: NA
J: TRBJ2-5
DNA: TGTGCCAGCAGTCCCCCAACGGGCAGACGGGAGCAGTACTTC
CDR3: CASSPPTGRREQYF